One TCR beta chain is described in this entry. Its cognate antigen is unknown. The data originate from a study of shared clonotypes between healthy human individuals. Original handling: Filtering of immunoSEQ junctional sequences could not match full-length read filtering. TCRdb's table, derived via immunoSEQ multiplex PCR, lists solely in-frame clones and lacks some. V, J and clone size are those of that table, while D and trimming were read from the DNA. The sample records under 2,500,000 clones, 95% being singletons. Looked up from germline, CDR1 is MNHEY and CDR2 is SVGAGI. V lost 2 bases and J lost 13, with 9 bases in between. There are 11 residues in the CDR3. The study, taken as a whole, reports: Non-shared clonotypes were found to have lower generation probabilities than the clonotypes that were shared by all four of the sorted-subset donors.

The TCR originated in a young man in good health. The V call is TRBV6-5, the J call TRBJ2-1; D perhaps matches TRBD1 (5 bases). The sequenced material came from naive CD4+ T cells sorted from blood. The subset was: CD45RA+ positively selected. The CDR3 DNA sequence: TGTGCCAGCAGTTACCCGACAGCCCAGTTCTTC. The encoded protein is CASSYPTAQFF.